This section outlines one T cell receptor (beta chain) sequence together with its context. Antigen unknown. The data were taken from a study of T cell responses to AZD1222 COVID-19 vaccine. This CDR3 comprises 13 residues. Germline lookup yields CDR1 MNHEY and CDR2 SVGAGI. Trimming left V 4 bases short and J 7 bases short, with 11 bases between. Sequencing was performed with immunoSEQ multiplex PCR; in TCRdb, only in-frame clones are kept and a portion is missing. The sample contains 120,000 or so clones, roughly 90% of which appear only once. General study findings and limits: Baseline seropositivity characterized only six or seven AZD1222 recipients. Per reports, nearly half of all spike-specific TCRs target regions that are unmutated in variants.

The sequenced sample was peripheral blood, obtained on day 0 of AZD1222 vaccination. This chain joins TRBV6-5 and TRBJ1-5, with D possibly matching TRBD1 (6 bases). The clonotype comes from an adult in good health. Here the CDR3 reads CASSWDKEQPQHF. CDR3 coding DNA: TGTGCCAGCAGTTGGGACAAGGAACAGCCCCAGCATTTT.